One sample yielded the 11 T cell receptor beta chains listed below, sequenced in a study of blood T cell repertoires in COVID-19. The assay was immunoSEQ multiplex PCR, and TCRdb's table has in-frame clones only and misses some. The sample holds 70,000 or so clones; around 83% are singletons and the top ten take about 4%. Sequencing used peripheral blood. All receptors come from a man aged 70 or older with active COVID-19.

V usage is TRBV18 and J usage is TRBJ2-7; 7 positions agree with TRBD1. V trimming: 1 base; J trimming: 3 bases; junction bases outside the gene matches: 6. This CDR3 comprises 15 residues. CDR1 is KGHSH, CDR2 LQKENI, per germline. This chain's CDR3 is CASSPLRDSVYEQYF. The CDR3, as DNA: TGTGCCAGCTCACCACTCCGGGACAGCGTCTACGAGCAGTACTTC.

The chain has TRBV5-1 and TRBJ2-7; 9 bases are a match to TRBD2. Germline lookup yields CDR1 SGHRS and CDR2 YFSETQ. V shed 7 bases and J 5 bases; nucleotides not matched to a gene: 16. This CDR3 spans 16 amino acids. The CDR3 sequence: CASCWGGARGGDEQYF. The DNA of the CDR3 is TGCGCCAGCTGCTGGGGGGGGGCCCGCGGGGGGGACGAGCAGTACTTC.

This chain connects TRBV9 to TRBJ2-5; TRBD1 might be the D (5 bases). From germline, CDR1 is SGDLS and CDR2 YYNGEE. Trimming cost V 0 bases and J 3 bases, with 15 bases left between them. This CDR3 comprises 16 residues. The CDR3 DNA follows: TGTGCCAGCAGCGTAGTATCGGTAGGGGCTGAAGAGACCCAGTACTTC. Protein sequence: CASSVVSVGAEETQYF.

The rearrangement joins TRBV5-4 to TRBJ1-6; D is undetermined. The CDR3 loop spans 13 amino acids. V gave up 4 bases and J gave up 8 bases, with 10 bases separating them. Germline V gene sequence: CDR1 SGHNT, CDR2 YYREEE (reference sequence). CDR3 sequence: CASSTGGDSPLHF. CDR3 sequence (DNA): TGTGCCAGCAGCACCGGTGGTGATTCACCCCTCCACTTT.

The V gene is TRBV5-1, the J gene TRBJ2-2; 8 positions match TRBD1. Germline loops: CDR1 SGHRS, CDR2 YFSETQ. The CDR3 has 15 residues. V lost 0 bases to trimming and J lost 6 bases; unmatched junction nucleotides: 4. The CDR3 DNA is TGCGCCAGCAGCTTGGCCTACAGGGGGGCCGGGGAGCTGTTTTTT. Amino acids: CASSLAYRGAGELFF.

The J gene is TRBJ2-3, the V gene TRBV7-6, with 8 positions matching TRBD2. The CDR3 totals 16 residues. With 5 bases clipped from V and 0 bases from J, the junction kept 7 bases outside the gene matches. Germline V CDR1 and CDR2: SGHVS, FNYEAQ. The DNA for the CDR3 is TGTGCCAGCAGCCCGAAACTAGCGGATAGCACAGATACGCAGTATTTT. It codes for CASSPKLADSTDTQYF.

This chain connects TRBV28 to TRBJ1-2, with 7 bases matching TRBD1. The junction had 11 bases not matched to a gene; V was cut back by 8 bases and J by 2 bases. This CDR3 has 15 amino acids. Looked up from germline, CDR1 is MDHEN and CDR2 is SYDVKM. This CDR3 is CASCTGEPRNYGYTF. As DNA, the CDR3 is TGTGCCAGCTGCACAGGGGAGCCCCGAAACTATGGCTACACCTTC.

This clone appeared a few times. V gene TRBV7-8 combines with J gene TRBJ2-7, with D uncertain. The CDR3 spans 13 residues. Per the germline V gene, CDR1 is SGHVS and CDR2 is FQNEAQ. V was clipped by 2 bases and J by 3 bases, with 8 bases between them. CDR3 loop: CASSLPSVYEQYF. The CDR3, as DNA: TGTGCCAGCAGCTTACCATCAGTCTACGAGCAGTACTTC.

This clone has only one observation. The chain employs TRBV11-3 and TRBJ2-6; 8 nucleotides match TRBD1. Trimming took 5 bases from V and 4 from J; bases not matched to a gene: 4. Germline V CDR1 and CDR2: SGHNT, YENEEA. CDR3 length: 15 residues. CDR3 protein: CASSPQGAGANVLTF. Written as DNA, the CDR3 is TGTGCCAGCAGCCCTCAGGGGGCGGGGGCCAACGTCCTGACTTTC.

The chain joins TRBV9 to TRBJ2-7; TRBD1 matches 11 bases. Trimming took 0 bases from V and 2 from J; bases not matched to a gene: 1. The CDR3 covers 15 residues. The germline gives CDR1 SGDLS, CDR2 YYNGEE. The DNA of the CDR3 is TGTGCCAGCAGCGTAGGGACAGGGGGCCCCTACGAGCAGTACTTC. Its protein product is CASSVGTGGPYEQYF.

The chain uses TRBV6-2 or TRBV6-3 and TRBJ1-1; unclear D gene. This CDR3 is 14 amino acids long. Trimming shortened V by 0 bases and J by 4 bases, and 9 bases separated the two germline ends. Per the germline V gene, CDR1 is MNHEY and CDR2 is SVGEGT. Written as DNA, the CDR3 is TGTGCCAGCAGTTACTCTCTGCGGGCCACTGAAGCTTTCTTT. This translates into CASSYSLRATEAFF.